The rows below give T cell receptor beta chains drawn from one sample of a study of cytomegalovirus exposure and HLA in healthy donors. Libraries were prepared by immunoSEQ multiplex PCR; TCRdb keeps only in-frame clonotypes and omits some of them. The sample has 140,000 to 150,000 clones, 75% to 85% seen once. The specimen sequenced was PBMCs. The receptors shown here come from a man in his forties in good health and CMV-seronegative. The CDR3 runs from the conserved cysteine through the conserved F or W. D genes are given only for firm matches. The size of a clone is reported for some rows only, either as once, few or many, or as a class for expanded clones.

CDR3nt | CDR3aa | j_gene | abundance | d_gene | v_gene
TGTGCCAGCAGCCCCAGGGCAGGGGATAGTTTCGAGCAGTACTTC | CASSPRAGDSFEQYF | TRBJ2-7 | - | - | TRBV5-4
TGTGCCAGCAGACGGACTAGCGGGGGAGTCTATGAGCAGTTCTTC | CASRRTSGGVYEQFF | TRBJ2-1 | - | TRBD2 | TRBV6-5
TGTGCCAGCTCACCACTTGGCGGGGACAGACTCTATGGCTACACCTTC | CASSPLGGDRLYGYTF | TRBJ1-2 | - | TRBD1 | TRBV18
TGTGCCAGCAGCTTGGAAACCGGGACAGCTAACTACGAGCAGTACTTC | CASSLETGTANYEQYF | TRBJ2-7 | - | TRBD1 | TRBV7-6
TGTGCCAGCAGTGACGCCACTAGCAAGCGGGGGGGCCTTGGCTCCAAAGAGACCCAGTACTTC | CASSDATSKRGGLGSKETQYF | TRBJ2-5 | - | TRBD2 | TRBV6-4
TGTGCCAGCAGTACCGGGACAGGGAGGCTTGGCTACACCTTC | CASSTGTGRLGYTF | TRBJ1-2 | - | TRBD1 | TRBV6-1
TGTGCCAGCAGCCAAGGAGGGGAGGTCCGCGGCTACACCTTC | CASSQGGEVRGYTF | TRBJ1-2 | - | - | TRBV5-6
TGCGCCAGCAGCTTGGGGGCCACTGGAAACACCATATATTTT | CASSLGATGNTIYF | TRBJ1-3 | few | - | TRBV5-1
TGTGCCAGCAGCTTGGGGGGCAGTTCTAGCACAGATACGCAGTATTTT | CASSLGGSSSTDTQYF | TRBJ2-3 | - | - | TRBV5-4
TGTGCCAGCAGTTACTCGAATACAGGGAGTAACTATGGCTACACCTTC | CASSYSNTGSNYGYTF | TRBJ1-2 | - | - | TRBV6-5
TGTGCCGGCGGCTTAGGGGACTCCTACAATGAGCAGTTCTTC | CAGGLGDSYNEQFF | TRBJ2-1 | - | - | TRBV10-3
TGTGCCAGCAGCTTAGCCCTGACAGGGGGGGACACTGAAGCTTTCTTT | CASSLALTGGDTEAFF | TRBJ1-1 | - | TRBD1 | TRBV7-9
TGCGCCAGCAGCCAAGCAGGGGCGGGCTACGAGCAGTACTTC | CASSQAGAGYEQYF | TRBJ2-7 | medium-sized | - | TRBV4-1
TGTGCCAGCAGTTTATCGACAGGGGTCAGTTCACCCCTCCACTTT | CASSLSTGVSSPLHF | TRBJ1-6 | - | TRBD1 | TRBV27
TGCGCCAGCAGCCAAGAAAGGGGGCAATGGTCTGGAAACACCATATATTTT | CASSQERGQWSGNTIYF | TRBJ1-3 | - | TRBD1 | TRBV4-3
TGTGCAACTAGAAGGGGGTACGAGCAGTACTTC | CATRRGYEQYF | TRBJ2-7 | - | - | TRBV19
TGCGCCAGCAGCTTAATACAGGGGGCCCACGAGCAGTACTTC | CASSLIQGAHEQYF | TRBJ2-7 | - | TRBD1 | TRBV5-1
TGTGCCAGCACCCTAGCAGGCCTACGGAATCAGCCCCAGCATTTT | CASTLAGLRNQPQHF | TRBJ1-5 | few | - | TRBV5-8
TGTGCCAGCAGTTTCCTTGGGCATGATCTCCAAGAGACCCAGTACTTC | CASSFLGHDLQETQYF | TRBJ2-5 | - | - | TRBV27
TGTGCCAGCAGCGTAGGGGGTGGGGACAGCACCTCGAACTATGGCTACACCTTC | CASSVGGGDSTSNYGYTF | TRBJ1-2 | - | TRBD1 | TRBV9
TGTGCCAGCAGATACCGGACAGCTCCTGGAAACACCATATATTTT | CASRYRTAPGNTIYF | TRBJ1-3 | - | - | TRBV6-5
TGTGCCAGCAGCAAATATACAGATACGCAGTATTTT | CASSKYTDTQYF | TRBJ2-3 | - | - | TRBV7-2
TGTGCCAGCTCGCCGGGACTAGCCCTCAGAGATACGCAGTATTTT | CASSPGLALRDTQYF | TRBJ2-3 | - | TRBD2 | TRBV18
TGTGCCAGCAGCCCCCAGGTCGCGCAGTACTTC | CASSPQVAQYF | TRBJ2-7 | once | - | TRBV2
TGTGCCAGCAGCCTACAACCGGGACAGGGTCCCTTC | CASSLQPGQGPF | TRBJ1-2 | - | TRBD1 | TRBV6-6
TGTGCCAGCAGCGTAGAAGAGCGCCACAATGAGCAGTTCTTC | CASSVEERHNEQFF | TRBJ2-1 | - | - | TRBV9
TGTGCCAGCAGTTCAGACTACTATGGCTACACCTTC | CASSSDYYGYTF | TRBJ1-2 | - | - | TRBV5-4
TGTGCCAGCAGGGGGACTAGCGGGGCCCAAGAGACCCAGTACTTC | CASRGTSGAQETQYF | TRBJ2-5 | once | TRBD2 | TRBV2
TGCGCCAGCAGCTTTCGGGGACGACAGGGATCCTATGGCTACACCTTC | CASSFRGRQGSYGYTF | TRBJ1-2 | - | TRBD1 | TRBV5-1
TGTGCCAGTAGTATCGCCGAACAGGGGTCTGGGGCCAACGTCCTGACTTTC | CASSIAEQGSGANVLTF | TRBJ2-6 | - | TRBD1 | TRBV19
TGTGCCAGCAGGCCGACTAGCGGGGAGGGAGAGACCCAGTACTTC | CASRPTSGEGETQYF | TRBJ2-5 | - | TRBD2 | TRBV7-2
TGCGCCAGCACCTATACAGGGGTACAAGACTATGGCTACACCTTC | CASTYTGVQDYGYTF | TRBJ1-2 | - | TRBD1 | TRBV5-1
TGTGCCAGTAGTATTCTGATAGCGGGGACAGATACGCAGTATTTT | CASSILIAGTDTQYF | TRBJ2-3 | - | TRBD2 | TRBV19
TGCGCCAGCAGTAAACAGGGGGGCTTCCTAGACGAGCAGTACTTC | CASSKQGGFLDEQYF | TRBJ2-7 | - | TRBD1 | TRBV5-1
TGTGCCAGCAGTCCACTCGACAGGGGGCAATCACCCCTCCACTTT | CASSPLDRGQSPLHF | TRBJ1-6 | - | TRBD1 | TRBV27
TGTGCCAGCAGCCAAGGACTGGGGACTAATAATGAAAAACTGTTTTTT | CASSQGLGTNNEKLFF | TRBJ1-4 | - | - | TRBV7-9
TGCGCCAGCAGCCAAAGGGACAGGTCCAGGGTACTGTTTTTT | CASSQRDRSRVLFF | TRBJ1-4 | - | TRBD1 | TRBV4-1
TGTGCCAGCAGCAAAGAAACAGGGAATACGAACACTGAAGCTTTCTTT | CASSKETGNTNTEAFF | TRBJ1-1 | - | - | TRBV21-1
TGTGCCAGCAGTGAAATCCTAGCGGGTGATGAGCAGTTCTTC | CASSEILAGDEQFF | TRBJ2-1 | - | TRBD2 | TRBV2
TGTGCCAGCAGCCCCGGAGGGGTTGTCGGAGGCAAAAACATTCAGTACTTC | CASSPGGVVGGKNIQYF | TRBJ2-4 | - | - | TRBV9
TGTGCCAGCAGCTTGGGGGACAGGGGCCGCAATGAGCAGTTCTTC | CASSLGDRGRNEQFF | TRBJ2-1 | - | TRBD1 | TRBV5-4
TGCAGCGTGTTAGGGGACAGGGGGCGGATGTCCTACGAGCAGTACTTC | CSVLGDRGRMSYEQYF | TRBJ2-7 | - | TRBD1 | TRBV29-1
TGCGCCAGCAGCTTGTGGGGAGGGGCAGATACGCAGTATTTT | CASSLWGGADTQYF | TRBJ2-3 | - | TRBD2 | TRBV5-1
TGCGCCAGCAGCTTAACACAGTACAATGAGCAGTTCTTC | CASSLTQYNEQFF | TRBJ2-1 | - | - | TRBV5-1
TGTGCCAGCAGCTTAGTCACAGGTGGGGCCAACGTCCTGACTTTC | CASSLVTGGANVLTF | TRBJ2-6 | few | - | TRBV7-2
TGTGCCAGCAGCGACCCCGGACAGGTCCTCTCCTACGAGCAGTACTTC | CASSDPGQVLSYEQYF | TRBJ2-7 | few | TRBD1 | TRBV11-2
TGTGCCAGCAGCTTGGCGACTAGCGGGATCACAGATACGCAGTATTTT | CASSLATSGITDTQYF | TRBJ2-3 | - | TRBD2 | TRBV5-6
TGTGCCAGCAGCCCTGTACAGGGGGTGCAAGAGACCCAGTACTTC | CASSPVQGVQETQYF | TRBJ2-5 | - | TRBD1 | TRBV5-4
TGCGCCAGCAGCCAGCGGCAGGGAGGTCCCCTAGGCTACACCTTC | CASSQRQGGPLGYTF | TRBJ1-2 | - | - | TRBV4-3
TGTGCCAGCAGCTTGAAAGGGGGAAATCAGCCCCAGCATTTT | CASSLKGGNQPQHF | TRBJ1-5 | - | - | TRBV5-6